This is a list of T cell receptor beta chains from one sample in a study of T cell changes during pregnancy in multiple sclerosis. Sequencing was performed with immunoSEQ multiplex PCR; in TCRdb, only in-frame clones are kept and a portion is missing. The table lists about 59,000 clones, about 93% of them singletons. Sequenced material: peripheral blood, taken in the third trimester of pregnancy. The receptors come from a female donor in good health, enrolled as a control in a pregnancy study. Both conserved end residues are part of each CDR3. A D gene is named only where the DNA matches it firmly. Where a row states a size, it is once, few, many or the class of an expanded clone; other rows omit it.

d_gene	abundance	v_gene	j_gene	CDR3nt	CDR3aa
TRBD1	-	TRBV15	TRBJ1-3	TGTGCCACCAGCAGAGACAGGGGGTCTCTCCACTCTGGAAACACCATATATTTT	CATSRDRGSLHSGNTIYF
-	-	TRBV9	TRBJ2-5	TGTGCCAGCAGCGTAGATGTGGGGCCAGGGAGGTTCCAAGAGACCCAGTACTTC	CASSVDVGPGRFQETQYF
-	-	TRBV4-3	TRBJ2-6	TGCGCCAGCAGCCCGGAGGTCCGACCTGGGGCCAACGTCCTGACTTTC	CASSPEVRPGANVLTF
-	-	TRBV11-2	TRBJ1-4	TGTGCCAGCAGCACTTTCAACCCTGCAACTAATGAAAAACTGTTTTTT	CASSTFNPATNEKLFF
TRBD1	-	TRBV5-4	TRBJ2-7	TGTGCCAGCAGCCAGGGACAGGGAAGCTACGAGCAGTACTTC	CASSQGQGSYEQYF
TRBD1	-	TRBV7-3	TRBJ2-1	TGTGCCAGCAGCTTACGGGACAGGGGGCACGATGAGCAGTTCTTC	CASSLRDRGHDEQFF
TRBD1	-	TRBV4-2	TRBJ1-1	TGTGCCAGCAGCCGAGGGGACAGCGGGACTGAAGCTTTCTTT	CASSRGDSGTEAFF
-	-	TRBV6-6	TRBJ1-3	TGTGCCAGCAGCGGGGATCTAGGAAACACCATATATTTT	CASSGDLGNTIYF
TRBD2	-	TRBV6-5	TRBJ2-1	TGTGCCAGCCTCCCCCCAGCGGGGGGCTACAATGAGCAGTTCTTC	CASLPPAGGYNEQFF
TRBD2	-	TRBV5-5	TRBJ2-3	TGTGCCAGCAGCCCCGGGGGGGATACGCAGTATTTT	CASSPGGDTQYF
-	-	TRBV29-1	TRBJ2-2	TGCAGCGTTGACTTTAGTAACACCGGGGAGCTGTTTTTT	CSVDFSNTGELFF
-	-	TRBV12-5	TRBJ2-6	TGTGCTAGTGGTTTGGTTTACAGCTCTGGGGCCAACGTCCTGACTTTC	CASGLVYSSGANVLTF
-	-	TRBV30	TRBJ1-6	TGTGCCTGGAGTGATCGCAGTAATTCACCCCTCCACTTT	CAWSDRSNSPLHF
-	-	TRBV4-1	TRBJ2-7	TGCGCCAGCAGCCAAGGCCCAGGGCGCAGCTACGAGCAGTACTTC	CASSQGPGRSYEQYF
TRBD2	-	TRBV7-3	TRBJ2-1	TGTGCCAGCAGCGGGACTAGCGGGAGTAAGAGTGAGCAGTTCTTC	CASSGTSGSKSEQFF
TRBD1	-	TRBV19	TRBJ2-7	TGTGCCAGTAGCAGACAGGGAAATACCTACGAGCAGTACTTC	CASSRQGNTYEQYF
TRBD1	-	TRBV7-8	TRBJ2-7	TGTGCCAGCAGCTTTCAGGGGGCGCGGGAGCAGTACTTC	CASSFQGAREQYF
TRBD1	once	TRBV2	TRBJ2-7	TGTGCCAGCAAGGGGGCAGGGTCCTACGAGCAGTACTTC	CASKGAGSYEQYF
TRBD1	-	TRBV7-9	TRBJ1-2	TGTGCCAGCAGCCGAACGGACAGGGACTACTATGGCTACACCTTC	CASSRTDRDYYGYTF
-	-	TRBV15	TRBJ1-1	TGTGCCACCAGCAGAGCCAGGGAGGACACTGAAGCTTTCTTT	CATSRAREDTEAFF
-	-	TRBV5-1	TRBJ2-2	TGCGCCAGCAGCTTGCTCGGGGAGCTGTTTTTT	CASSLLGELFF
-	-	TRBV28	TRBJ2-3	TGTGCCAGCAGTTTACCTCTAGGGGGCACAGATACGCAGTATTTT	CASSLPLGGTDTQYF
-	-	TRBV28	TRBJ1-2	TGTGCCAGCAGATACAGGGCTGGCTACACCTTC	CASRYRAGYTF
-	-	TRBV28	TRBJ2-3	TGTGCCAGCAGTGGATCGACTTACACGCAGTATTTT	CASSGSTYTQYF
-	-	TRBV28	TRBJ1-1	TGTGCCAGCAGAGTAGGGGGAAATGGGGGGGACACTGAAGCTTTCTTT	CASRVGGNGGDTEAFF
-	-	TRBV11-2	TRBJ1-1	TGTGCCAGCAGCTTAAGGAGGATGAACACTGAAGCTTTCTTT	CASSLRRMNTEAFF
TRBD1	-	TRBV7-9	TRBJ1-2	TGTGCCAGCAGCTTAGCGGACAGGGCGAGCTATGGCTACACCTTC	CASSLADRASYGYTF
-	-	TRBV5-6	TRBJ1-1	TGTGCCAGCAGCCCCCTAGCCCAGAACACTGAAGCTTTCTTT	CASSPLAQNTEAFF
TRBD2	once	TRBV19	TRBJ2-2	TGTGCCAGTAGTATCCTAGCGGTGACCGGGGAGCTGTTTTTT	CASSILAVTGELFF
TRBD2	-	TRBV11-3	TRBJ2-2	TGTGCCAGCAGCGGGGCTAGCGGGAGGCCCGGGGAGCTGTTTTTT	CASSGASGRPGELFF
-	-	TRBV5-6	TRBJ1-1	TGTGCCAGCAGCTCTCCCGGGACTGATTCCACTGAAGCTTTCTTT	CASSSPGTDSTEAFF
-	-	TRBV4-3	TRBJ1-1	TGCGCCAGCAGCCAAGACGGGGAGTTGAACACTGAAGCTTTCTTT	CASSQDGELNTEAFF
-	-	TRBV19	TRBJ1-2	TGTGCCAGTAGTATACAGGGCCCCTATGGCTACACCTTC	CASSIQGPYGYTF
-	-	TRBV25-1	TRBJ2-3	TGTGCCAGCAGTCCCCGGGGGAGCGCGTATAGCACAGATACGCAGTATTTT	CASSPRGSAYSTDTQYF
TRBD1	-	TRBV5-8	TRBJ1-2	TGTGCCAGCAGCGTAATACAGGGGCGACGTACTGACTATGGCTACACCTTC	CASSVIQGRRTDYGYTF
-	-	TRBV11-3	TRBJ2-3	TGTGCCACCCTCCCGAGGAGCACAGATACGCAGTATTTT	CATLPRSTDTQYF
TRBD2	-	TRBV23-1	TRBJ2-5	TGCGCCAGCAGTCTACGGACTAGCGGGGAGAAAGAGACCCAGTACTTC	CASSLRTSGEKETQYF
-	-	TRBV10-3	TRBJ2-3	TGTGCCATCAGTGAGTCGGTCAGGGGAGATACGCAGTATTTT	CAISESVRGDTQYF
-	-	TRBV19	TRBJ1-1	TGTGCCAGTACCTACTATGTGGGACAATTAGGTATTGAAGCTTTCTTT	CASTYYVGQLGIEAFF
-	-	TRBV7-9	TRBJ1-2	TGTGCCAGCAGCTACGGACAAGCTGGCTACACCTTC	CASSYGQAGYTF
TRBD1	-	TRBV14	TRBJ2-1	TGTGCCAGCAGCCCGGACAGGAGGAATGAGCAGTTCTTC	CASSPDRRNEQFF
-	-	TRBV10-3	TRBJ1-1	TGTGCCATCAGTGAGTCGACTCTACAAGGGGGGGGTCCGGGCACTGAAGCTTTCTTT	CAISESTLQGGGPGTEAFF
-	-	TRBV7-6	TRBJ2-1	TGTGCCAGCAGCTTGGGGACATGGACCTACAATGAGCAGTTCTTC	CASSLGTWTYNEQFF
TRBD1	-	TRBV7-8	TRBJ1-3	TGTGCCAGCAGCAACCGGACAGGAGTTGACACCATATATTTT	CASSNRTGVDTIYF